Listed below are T cell receptor beta chains from one sample, sequenced in a study of Ad26.COV2.S vaccination and SARS-CoV-2 variants. The data were produced by immunoSEQ multiplex PCR, yet TCRdb's version contains in-frame clones alone and is incomplete. The sample includes about 680,000 clones, roughly 90% seen only once; the top ten take roughly 1.5%. The sequences come from peripheral blood, collected in a trial of Ad26.COV2.S vaccine versus placebo. These receptors all come from a person between 18 and 60 years old who received the Ad26.COV2.S COVID-19 vaccine or a placebo. Each CDR3 is given without its conserved first and last residue. Fields, in order: J gene, V gene, CDR3 protein.

TRBJ2-5 | TRBV21-1 | ASSKNRVAGNQETQY
TRBJ2-1 | TRBV3-1/TRBV3-2 | ASSQESRGGTSGANEQF
TRBJ1-6 | TRBV2 | ASSGLGQGSSPLH
TRBJ2-7 | TRBV11-3 | ASSLDASGFYEQY
TRBJ2-2 | TRBV27 | ASSLSMCEMWGGCRGAV
TRBJ2-7 | TRBV29-1 | SVVPDRGYEQY
TRBJ2-7 | TRBV7-2 | ASSLDRPSSYEQY
TRBJ1-3 | TRBV10-3 | AIRAGLRSGNTIY
TRBJ1-2 | TRBV30 | AWSGGGYGYT
TRBJ2-5 | TRBV12-5 | ASGPAYQETQY
TRBJ2-4 | TRBV5-8 | ASSLTGENIQY
TRBJ2-1 | TRBV7-2 | ASSSQGNEQF
TRBJ2-6 | TRBV29-1 | SVRLSGANVLT
TRBJ2-5 | TRBV5-1 | ASSSGLVIVGETQY
TRBJ1-2 | TRBV6-5 | ASSYSRGQGGIGYT
TRBJ2-2 | TRBV10-1 | ASSGDRKNTGELF
TRBJ1-1 | TRBV30 | AWSLVEEAF
TRBJ2-4 | TRBV19 | ASDRGGTIGKNIQY